These T cell receptor beta chains were read from a single sample in a study of control samples from healthy donors and cancer patients. The method was immunoSEQ multiplex PCR; TCRdb's version includes in-frame clones alone and lacks a portion of them. Of about 150,000 clones in the sample, over 90% are singletons; the top ten hold roughly 2.3%. Sequenced material: blood. These receptors all stem from a man aged 45-65 years in good health. CDR3s include the opening cysteine and the closing phenylalanine or tryptophan. A D gene is named only where the DNA matches it firmly. Expanded clones are given a class, and other clones once, few, many or no size at all.

v_call,d_call,j_call,clone_size,cdr3_aa,cdr3_nt
TRBV4-1,NA,TRBJ2-1,once,CASSQPTSSKEQFF,TGCGCCAGCAGCCAACCGACTAGTTCTAAAGAGCAGTTCTTC
TRBV19,NA,TRBJ1-2,once,CASTASGAGEGYGYTF,TGTGCCAGTACCGCCTCCGGGGCAGGGGAGGGTTATGGCTACACCTTC
TRBV28,TRBD1,TRBJ1-2,once,CASSSQGANSGYTF,TGTGCCAGCAGTTCCCAGGGGGCTAACTCTGGCTACACCTTC
TRBV19,TRBD1,TRBJ1-5,NA,CASSAGLGTGPLF,TGTGCCAGTAGTGCCGGTCTCGGGACAGGGCCGCTTTTT
TRBV28,TRBD1,TRBJ1-3,NA,CASSLTGTAKERNTIYF,TGTGCCAGCAGTTTAACCGGGACAGCAAAAGAGAGAAACACCATATATTTT
TRBV4-1,TRBD2,TRBJ2-7,NA,CASSQGLDGSGSSYEQYF,TGCGCCAGCAGCCAGGGTCTCGACGGTAGCGGGAGCTCCTACGAGCAGTACTTC
TRBV24-1,TRBD2,TRBJ2-1,NA,CATSDLAGSSYNEQFF,TGTGCCACCAGTGACCTAGCGGGAAGCTCCTACAATGAGCAGTTCTTC
TRBV19,NA,TRBJ1-4,NA,CASSIGRDEKLFF,TGTGCCAGTAGTATTGGCAGGGATGAAAAACTGTTTTTT
TRBV5-6,NA,TRBJ1-3,NA,CASSSRPGNTIYF,TGTGCCAGCAGCTCCCGTCCCGGAAACACCATATATTTT
TRBV28,NA,TRBJ1-1,NA,CASSLVQGSRVAFF,TGTGCCAGCAGTTTAGTCCAGGGTTCGAGGGTAGCTTTCTTT
TRBV11-2,NA,TRBJ1-1,NA,CASSLDGGRLNTEAFF,TGTGCCAGCAGCTTAGATGGGGGCAGACTCAACACTGAAGCTTTCTTT
TRBV11-2,NA,TRBJ2-1,NA,CASRHRLLEGSYNEQFF,TGTGCCAGCAGACATAGGTTACTAGAGGGAAGCTACAATGAGCAGTTCTTC
TRBV28,TRBD1,TRBJ2-7,NA,CASSLAGGLEQYF,TGTGCCAGCAGTTTAGCAGGGGGTTTAGAGCAGTACTTC
TRBV5-1,NA,TRBJ1-6,NA,CASSLSGGSSYNSPLHF,TGCGCCAGCAGCTTGTCTGGAGGGAGCTCCTATAATTCACCCCTCCACTTT
TRBV19,NA,TRBJ2-6,NA,CASNSPSQVSGANVLTF,TGTGCCAGTAATTCCCCTTCACAGGTTTCTGGGGCCAACGTCCTGACTTTC
TRBV29-1,NA,TRBJ1-1,NA,CSVLQGLLSTEAFF,TGCAGCGTTCTTCAGGGACTATTGAGCACTGAAGCTTTCTTT
TRBV18,NA,TRBJ2-1,NA,CASSPGRYNEQFF,TGTGCCAGCTCACCGGGAAGGTACAATGAGCAGTTCTTC
TRBV3-1/TRBV3-2,NA,TRBJ1-1,NA,CASSQFLNTEAFF,TGTGCCAGCAGCCAATTTCTGAACACTGAAGCTTTCTTT
TRBV28,NA,TRBJ1-1,once,CASVQGEAWPEAFF,TGTGCCAGTGTTCAGGGCGAGGCATGGCCTGAAGCTTTCTTT
TRBV7-2,NA,TRBJ2-4,NA,CASSPTSGNIQYF,TGTGCCAGCAGCCCTACTAGTGGAAACATTCAGTACTTC
TRBV14,TRBD2,TRBJ2-5,NA,CASSQGYLAEQETQYF,TGTGCCAGCAGCCAAGGTTACCTAGCGGAACAAGAGACCCAGTACTTC
TRBV18,NA,TRBJ2-1,NA,CASSSKSGFYNEQFF,TGTGCCAGCTCATCAAAGAGTGGATTCTACAATGAGCAGTTCTTC
TRBV20-1,NA,TRBJ1-3,NA,CSASLGFSGNTIYF,TGCAGTGCTAGTCTGGGTTTCTCTGGAAACACCATATATTTT
TRBV24-1,TRBD2,TRBJ2-5,NA,CATSDLRRGGTETQYF,TGTGCCACCAGTGATTTGCGACGGGGGGGCACGGAGACCCAGTACTTC
TRBV10-3,NA,TRBJ1-5,NA,CAISERNQPQHF,TGTGCCATCAGTGAGCGAAATCAGCCCCAGCATTTT
TRBV28,TRBD1,TRBJ1-4,once,CASSSRGPTNEKLFF,TGTGCCAGCAGTTCCAGGGGGCCCACTAATGAAAAACTGTTTTTT
TRBV5-1,NA,TRBJ1-3,NA,CASSLGSSGNTIYF,TGCGCCAGCAGCTTGGGCAGCTCTGGAAACACCATATATTTT
TRBV7-2,NA,TRBJ2-1,NA,CASSLEGLTDEQFF,TGTGCCAGCAGCTTAGAGGGGCTAACGGATGAGCAGTTCTTC
TRBV5-1,NA,TRBJ1-1,once,CASSRIGGYSSNTEAFF,TGCGCCAGCAGCCGAATTGGTGGATACAGTTCGAACACTGAAGCTTTCTTT